The 11 T cell receptor beta chains presented below share a single source sample, sequenced in a study of memory CD4+ T cells and cytomegalovirus serostatus. Sequencing used immunoSEQ multiplex PCR; TCRdb keeps in-frame clones, though not all of them. The sample shows fewer than 50,000 clones, around 78% of them seen only once. Single viable CD3+CD4+CD8-CD45RO+ cells were sorted as the memory CD4+ T cells. Specimen: memory CD4+ T cells from blood. The origin of the receptors is an adult in good health and CMV-seronegative.

The gene calls are TRBV19 and TRBJ2-7, with 9 bases fitting TRBD1. J was trimmed by 2 bases and V by 9 bases; bases with no gene match: 8. This CDR3 is 14 amino acids long. From germline, CDR1 is LNHDA and CDR2 SQIVND (reference sequence). CDR3 DNA: TGTGCCAGCCAGGACAGGGGAGCCCCCTACGAGCAGTACTTC. Protein product: CASQDRGAPYEQYF.

V and J are TRBV4-3 and TRBJ1-6, with 9 bases aligning to TRBD1. This CDR3 has 16 residues. The germline gives CDR1 LGHNA, CDR2 YSLEER. V was pared by 4 bases and J by 13 bases, with 14 bases of the junction left unmatched. The CDR3 loop reads CASSLRDGTGSLPLHF. The CDR3 region has the DNA TGCGCCAGCAGCCTCAGGGATGGGACAGGGAGTCTTCCCCTCCACTTT.

The chain uses TRBV27 and TRBJ2-2, with a possible D match to TRBD1 (5 bases). V was trimmed by 0 bases and J by 4 bases, leaving 9 bases between them. Germline V gives CDR1 MNHEY, CDR2 SMNVEV (reference sequence). CDR3 length: 15 amino acids. The chain's CDR3 is CASSLSAGSTGELFF. The CDR3 coding sequence is TGTGCCAGCAGTTTATCGGCAGGGTCCACCGGGGAGCTGTTTTTT.

The gene calls are TRBV4-3 and TRBJ1-2; TRBD1 is a possible D gene (5 bases). The germline gives CDR1 LGHNA, CDR2 YSLEER. Trimming took 2 bases from V and 9 from J, leaving 16 bases between them. CDR3 size: 14 residues. For the CDR3, the DNA is TGCGCCAGCAGCCAAAATCCCCGGGACGGACGCTACACCTTC. The encoded protein is CASSQNPRDGRYTF.

The V gene is TRBV5-1, the J gene TRBJ2-3; 8 bases are shared with TRBD2. V lost 1 base to trimming and J lost 0 bases; unmatched junction nucleotides: 7. The CDR3 contains 17 residues. Germline V lookup: CDR1 SGHRS, CDR2 YFSETQ. DNA of the CDR3: TGCGCCAGCAGCTTGTCCACACTAGCGGCCAGCACAGATACGCAGTATTTT. Protein sequence: CASSLSTLAASTDTQYF.

The chain's CDR3 is CASSPRSQGGEQYF. The CDR3 DNA reads TGTGCCAGCTCACCACGTTCACAGGGGGGGGAGCAGTACTTC. The gene calls are TRBV18 and TRBJ2-7, with D perhaps TRBD1 (8 bases). The CDR3 is made up of 14 amino acids. The germline V gene encodes CDR1 KGHSH and CDR2 LQKENI. V dropped 1 base and J dropped 7 bases, with 14 bases sitting between them.

V usage is TRBV4-1 and J usage is TRBJ2-7; D not resolved. CDR3 length: 14 amino acids. CDR1 and CDR2 from the germline V gene are MGHRA and YSYEKL. The V and J ends lost 2 bases and 6 bases respectively, with 14 bases between them. The CDR3 DNA follows: TGCGCCAGCAGCCAACTATTCGGGTTCGTCGAGCAGTACTTC. Translating it yields CASSQLFGFVEQYF.

V is TRBV30 and J is TRBJ1-5; D is ambiguous. The germline V gene has CDR1 GTSNPN and CDR2 SVGIG (reference sequence). The CDR3 is 13 residues long. V lost 0 bases, J lost 4 bases, and 7 bases lay in between. CDR3 DNA sequence: TGTGCCTGGAGTGTCGAGGAAAATCAGCCCCAGCATTTT. Amino acid sequence: CAWSVEENQPQHF.

V is TRBV30 and J is TRBJ1-1; D call uncertain. This CDR3 region has 13 residues. Per germline, CDR1 GTSNPN and CDR2 SVGIG (reference sequence). Trimming pared 6 bases from V and 4 bases from J, leaving 15 bases between. CDR3 protein: CACSVLRGTEAFF. The CDR3 DNA sequence: TGTGCCTGCTCCGTTTTGCGGGGCACTGAAGCTTTCTTT.

This clone was observed once. This chain links TRBV4-1 with TRBJ1-5, with 9 bases that match TRBD1. The V segment lost 4 bases and the J segment 6 bases; nucleotides outside the gene matches: 10. The CDR3 is made up of 16 amino acids. The V gene's germline CDR1 is MGHRA and CDR2 YSYEKL. The CDR3 sequence is CASSRGQGGDTQPQHF. The DNA for the CDR3 is TGCGCCAGCAGCCGGGGACAGGGAGGGGACACTCAGCCCCAGCATTTT.

J is TRBJ2-7 and V is TRBV5-6, with 7 positions matching TRBD2. The CDR3 is made up of 11 amino acids. V lost 4 bases, J lost 9 bases, and 4 bases stayed unmatched. Germline V CDR1 and CDR2: SGHDT, YYEEEE. Here the CDR3 reads CASSLGGVQYF. The CDR3 nucleotides read TGTGCCAGCAGCCTGGGGGGGGTGCAGTACTTC.